The 21 T cell receptor beta chains below were found in one sample sequenced in a study of T cell clones after liver transplantation. Assay: immunoSEQ multiplex PCR; the TCRdb copy retains only in-frame clones and omits some. This sample yields tens of thousands of clones, of which 70% to 90% are seen a single time; around 15% belongs to the top ten. The specimen was CD8+ T cells from blood, collected 12 months after liver transplant. The receptors here all came from a human patient who received a liver transplant. Some T cells may trace back to the graft donor.

This chain connects TRBV5-1 to TRBJ2-1, with D perhaps matching TRBD2 (6 bases). Trimming took off 4 bases at V and 3 bases at J, with 11 bases between the two ends. This CDR3 has 14 amino acids. Germline V gives CDR1 SGHRS, CDR2 YFSETQ. This chain's CDR3 is CASSRADYYNEQFF. The DNA of the CDR3 is TGCGCCAGCAGCAGGGCGGACTACTACAATGAGCAGTTCTTC.

This clone was detected only once. CDR3: CASSGEYNEQFF. The DNA for the CDR3 is TGTGCCAGCAGCGGGGAGTACAATGAGCAGTTCTTC. The chain links TRBV27 to TRBJ2-1; a weak D match, TRBD2 (5 bases). The ends were cut back, 6 bases at V and 4 bases at J, with 7 bases in the middle. From germline, CDR1 is MNHEY and CDR2 SMNVEV (reference sequence). The CDR3 totals 12 residues.

This clone has just one count. The DNA for the CDR3 is TGCGCCACCGCTGGGAGCAGTAGGGATCAGCCCCAGCATTTT. Residues: CATAGSSRDQPQHF. J is TRBJ1-5 and V is TRBV10-1; D remains unclear. Germline CDR1 WNHNN, CDR2 SYGVQD (reference sequence). V lost 10 bases and J lost 5, with 18 bases in between. The CDR3 sequence is 14 residues long.

This clone showed up just once. The J gene is TRBJ2-1, the V gene TRBV5-6, with TRBD2 as a possible D gene (5 bases). The CDR3 covers 15 residues. Trimming took 2 bases from V and 4 from J, leaving 13 bases between them. Germline CDR1 SGHDT, CDR2 YYEEEE. For the CDR3, the DNA is TGTGCCAGCAGCTTCGGACTCAAGGAGTACAATGAGCAGTTCTTC. This sequence encodes CASSFGLKEYNEQFF.

This sequence joins TRBV19 and TRBJ2-7, with TRBD1 matching over 7 bases. The CDR3 sequence is 17 residues long. From germline, CDR1 is LNHDA and CDR2 SQIVND (reference sequence). V lost 5 bases, J lost 1 base, and 14 bases stayed unmatched. CDR3 sequence reads: CASSPSTGTLLSYEQYF. The CDR3 DNA reads as TGTGCCAGTAGTCCCTCGACAGGGACATTACTATCCTACGAGCAGTACTTC.

This clone was seen only once. As DNA, the CDR3 is TGTGCCAGCAGTGAATGGAAGGAACGAGCAGATACGCAGTATTTT. Translating gives CASSEWKERADTQYF. V is TRBV2 and J is TRBJ2-3; the D is unclear. The V gene lost 2 bases and the J gene lost 4 bases, with 13 bases spanning the gap. CDR3 length: 15 amino acids. Germline V gives CDR1 SNHLY, CDR2 FYNNEI.

The chain couples TRBV10-2 to TRBJ2-3; the match to TRBD1 covers 7 bases. The V gene's germline CDR1 is WSHSY and CDR2 SAAADI. With 0 bases clipped from V and 3 bases from J, the junction kept 3 bases outside the gene matches. The CDR3 consists of 15 residues. The CDR3 DNA sequence: TGCGCCAGCAGTGAGTCGACAGGGCAGACAGATACGCAGTATTTT. Amino acids: CASSESTGQTDTQYF.

This chain joins TRBV11-3 and TRBJ1-1; D is possibly TRBD1 (5 bases). From germline, CDR1 is SGHNT and CDR2 YENEEA. V was pared by 1 base and J by 6 bases, with 6 bases between. The CDR3 has 12 amino acids. The CDR3 spells CASSLGTSEAFF. The DNA for the CDR3 is TGTGCCAGCAGCTTAGGGACATCTGAAGCTTTCTTT.

This chain connects TRBV15 to TRBJ1-1; unclear D gene. The germline V gene has CDR1 LNHNV and CDR2 YYDKDF (reference sequence). The CDR3 extends over 15 amino acids. The V and J ends lost 0 bases and 5 bases respectively, with 13 bases between them. The CDR3 DNA follows: TGTGCCACCAGCAGAGATGTTGAGACCACGACTGAAGCTTTCTTT. It translates to CATSRDVETTTEAFF.

With respect to this clone: Distinct nucleotide sequences in the sample also encode this CDR3. This rearrangement joins TRBV27 to TRBJ1-1, with D possibly being TRBD1 (5 bases). V lost 2 bases, J lost 0 bases, and 7 bases lay in between. The length of the CDR3 is 14 residues. From germline, CDR1 is MNHEY and CDR2 SMNVEV (reference sequence). Here the CDR3 reads CASSLTGMNTEAFF. In DNA form, the CDR3 reads TGTGCCAGCAGTTTAACAGGAATGAACACTGAAGCTTTCTTT.

The genes are TRBV4-1 and TRBJ1-1, with D uncertain. Trimming removed 0 bases from V and 8 bases from J, with 10 bases in between. The length of the CDR3 is 13 residues. The germline gives CDR1 MGHRA, CDR2 YSYEKL. CDR3 in DNA: TGCGCCAGCAGCCAAGAAGAGACGGGAGAAGCTTTCTTT. Residues: CASSQEETGEAFF.

This chain uses TRBV27 with TRBJ1-5; TRBD1 is a possible D gene (5 bases). This CDR3 spans 14 amino acids. V was clipped by 0 bases and J by 7 bases, with 10 bases between them. Per germline, CDR1 MNHEY and CDR2 SMNVEV (reference sequence). The CDR3 protein is CASSLSGESQPQHF. The CDR3 coding sequence is TGTGCCAGCAGTTTATCGGGGGAAAGCCAGCCCCAGCATTTT.

This clone was counted at least ten times. This chain uses TRBV30 with TRBJ1-1; D gene uncertain. Per germline, CDR1 GTSNPN and CDR2 SVGIG (reference sequence). The CDR3 covers 13 residues. With 4 bases removed from V and 3 bases from J, the gap between germline ends came to 12 bases. DNA for the CDR3: TGTGCCTGGAAAGTCGCGTGGGACACTGAAGCTTTCTTT. Translation: CAWKVAWDTEAFF.

The rearrangement links TRBV28 to TRBJ2-5; weak D call: TRBD2 (6 bases). Germline lookup yields CDR1 MDHEN and CDR2 SYDVKM. The CDR3 consists of 15 residues. V dropped 5 bases and J dropped 2 bases, with 15 bases sitting between them. The CDR3 protein is CASSRPGEVQETQYF. Here the CDR3 DNA reads TGTGCCAGCAGTAGGCCCGGGGAGGTACAAGAGACCCAGTACTTC.

This chain joins TRBV9 and TRBJ2-7, with D possibly TRBD1 on 6 matching bases. V lost 6 bases and J 2 bases, leaving 15 bases between the germline ends. CDR1 and CDR2 from the germline V gene are SGDLS and YYNGEE. CDR3 size: 14 residues. The CDR3 sequence is CASTPRDTPYEQYF. The DNA of the CDR3 is TGTGCCAGCACACCAAGGGACACCCCCTACGAGCAGTACTTC.

In its sample, this clone was seen once. V gene TRBV2 combines with J gene TRBJ2-1; D is ambiguous. Germline V gives CDR1 SNHLY, CDR2 FYNNEI. CDR3 length: 13 amino acids. V gave up 3 bases and J gave up 1 base, with 4 bases separating them. CDR3 sequence (DNA): TGTGCCAGCAGTGACAGGTCCTACAATGAGCAGTTCTTC. This codes for CASSDRSYNEQFF.

This clone has a handful of counts. The chain couples TRBV10-2 to TRBJ2-7; D is perhaps TRBD1 or TRBD2 (5 bases each). Trimming removed 5 bases from V and 6 bases from J, with 14 bases in between. This CDR3 comprises 13 residues. Looked up from germline, CDR1 is WSHSY and CDR2 is SAAADI. The CDR3 sequence is CASSFGGVSEQYF. CDR3 nucleotide sequence: TGCGCCAGCAGTTTTGGGGGAGTGAGCGAGCAGTACTTC.

The chain uses TRBV5-1 and TRBJ1-1, with no clear D. This CDR3 is built from 13 residues. Germline CDR1 is SGHRS and CDR2 is YFSETQ. The V and J ends lost 8 bases and 5 bases respectively, with 16 bases between them. The CDR3 reads CASQGLSGTEAFF. Here the CDR3 DNA reads TGCGCCAGTCAAGGGTTATCGGGTACTGAAGCTTTCTTT.

This sequence joins TRBV2 and TRBJ2-1, with TRBD2 identical over 10 bases. CDR1 and CDR2 (germline): SNHLY, FYNNEI. Unmatched junction bases numbered 4, after V lost 2 bases and J lost 3 bases. This CDR3 comprises 16 residues. CDR3 in amino acids: CASSESGRGFYNEQFF. The CDR3 coding sequence is TGTGCCAGCAGTGAAAGCGGGAGGGGCTTCTACAATGAGCAGTTCTTC.

The gene calls are TRBV27 and TRBJ2-2, with 10 positions matching TRBD2. CDR3 size: 17 residues. Germline loops: CDR1 MNHEY, CDR2 SMNVEV (reference sequence). Germline trimming cut 5 bases from V and 4 bases from J; bases unmatched to any gene: 10. This chain's CDR3 is CASSHLLGLARTGELFF. CDR3 in DNA: TGTGCCAGCAGTCATCTACTGGGACTAGCGCGCACCGGGGAGCTGTTTTTT.

In this sample, this clone turned up a few times. The chain recombines TRBV30 with TRBJ1-1; no definite D call. CDR3 size: 13 residues. The germline gives CDR1 GTSNPN, CDR2 SVGIG (reference sequence). With 4 bases removed from V and 5 bases from J, the gap between germline ends came to 14 bases. CDR3 amino acids: CAWTIDWGTEAFF. CDR3 nucleotide sequence: TGTGCCTGGACAATAGACTGGGGTACTGAAGCTTTCTTT.